This TCR beta chain appears in the sequencing data of a study of blood T cell repertoires in COVID-19 (dated by TCRdb to 2020 to 2022). Study-wide context: Samples covering the acute and convalescent phases of COVID-19 were provided by collaborators in the United States, Italy and Spain. The prospective study material was composed of cDNA or gDNA derived from T cells, B-cell-depleted T cells, or PBMCs. Deeply sampled blood TCRbeta repertoires from subjects exposed to, actively infected with, or recovered from COVID-19 were included in the dataset. The repertoires were released in a freely available public database meant as a resource for research on the immune response to SARS-CoV-2. The samples were drawn from the first 160 participants of the ongoing ImmuneRACE study and from 1,254 subjects provided by 6 global collaborators. A de-identified subject ID, COVID-19 status, age in years and sex were almost always included in the sample metadata. HLA class I and class II types, where available, came from metadata supplied by the sample provider rather than from assay-based typing.

The V and J ends are trimmed by 2 bases and 5 bases, leaving 18 bases between them. Based on the germline V gene, the CDR1 and CDR2 sequences are MNHEY and SVGEGT. Reading from cysteine to phenylalanine, the CDR3 counts 16 amino acids. Left in the record is the CDR3 DNA by itself, 48 bases read in frame from the first base. Here is what the overall study found, with its caveats: The amount of clinical and demographic metadata varied by source and participant and was provided uncurated.

A note on this clone: Its antigen target is currently unknown. No much larger clone exists at a distance of one base, and base qualities are not known.

The immunoSEQ Assay, a bias-controlled multiplex PCR, was used to amplify TCRbeta CDR3 regions from genomic DNA. Per the original workflow: Nucleated cell counts per sample were estimated from amplification of reference gene primers within the assay. To quantify the absolute abundance of each unique TCRbeta CDR3 rearrangement, sequence reads were collapsed and filtered. Productive Simpson clonality was computed per sample as the square root of Simpson's diversity index over productive rearrangements. As stored in TCRdb, this immuneACCESS dataset retains in-frame rearrangements with V and J assigned. A fraction of the clones does not appear; measured against another copy, unresolved V genes explain less than half of the discrepancy, and the remainder lacks a known reason. V, J and clone size reflect that table, while D and trimming were determined from the DNA. Counted in this sample were over 200,000 clones; approximately 90% of them appeared once. The leading ten clones occupy approximately 0.77% of the sample.

At one collaborating source in Seattle, patients were enrolled during active infection and were followed longitudinally through the course of disease. Collaborating institutions collected whole blood in K2EDTA tubes following their own protocols. For TCRbeta analysis, collaborators shipped samples in one of three forms: frozen whole blood, isolated PBMCs, or DNA extracted from either of those sample types. The source of this sequence is a man aged 60 to 75 with COVID-19, enrolled during active disease. This chain is built from TRBV6-2 or TRBV6-3 and TRBJ1-1; TRBD1 is a possible D gene, resting on 5 matching bases. The sample comprised peripheral blood. This receptor has the CDR3 CASSYPTAGVNTEAFF. DNA sequence: TGTGCCAGCAGTTACCCTACCGCGGGGGTTAATACTGAAGCTTTCTTT.